Given below is one TCR beta chain in context. The antigen is undetermined. The data belong to a study of blood T cells in healthy people across ages. Study-level results: Underestimates were what the diversity estimates from one million T cells were considered to be. Whereas aged donors had fewer naive CD4+ cells, long-lived donors had more of them and higher diversity. Correlation between TCR beta diversity and naive T cell percentage was strong.

Alongside a J-beta primer mix, a sample-barcoded 5' primer served in a second PCR lasting about 7 to 12 cycles. Each CDR3 protein is one row after TCRdb ran MiXCR on the 5' RACE reads. The data hold 650,000 to 1,000,000 distinct CDR3 sequences, with under 40% observed a single time. Trimming took 3 bases from V and 0 from J, leaving 8 bases between them. The CDR3 length is 15 residues. The V gene's germline CDR1 is SGHDN and CDR2 FVKESK. This chain joins TRBV14 and TRBJ1-4, with D perhaps TRBD1 (5 bases). The clonotype was recovered from a man younger than 35 in good health. The material sequenced was blood. CDR3 nucleotide sequence: TGTGCCAGCAGCCATGAGACAGCAACTAATGAAAAACTGTTTTTT. This gives the protein CASSHETATNEKLFF.